This is a list of T cell receptor beta chains from one sample in a study of CD8 T cells in Susac syndrome. TCRdb recomputed calls from the immunoSEQ multiplex PCR reads with MiXCR, one row per CDR3 protein. Altogether about 85,000 distinct CDR3 sequences are present, roughly 94% being singletons, with the ten largest covering about 0.45%. The material sequenced was CD8+ T cells from PBMCs. These receptors came from a human donor with Susac syndrome. The CDR3 runs from the conserved cysteine through the conserved F or W. Fields, in order: J gene, clone size, CDR3 length, V gene, D gene, CDR3 DNA, CDR3 protein. A D gene is named only where the DNA matches it firmly. Not every row has a clone size; where given, it reads once, few, many or a size class.

j_gene: TRBJ2-1; abundance: -; len: 9; v_gene: TRBV10-3; d_gene: -; CDR3nt: TGTGCCATCGGTAATGAGCAGTTCTTC; CDR3aa: CAIGNEQFF
j_gene: TRBJ2-7; abundance: -; len: 15; v_gene: TRBV6-6; d_gene: TRBD1; CDR3nt: TGTGCCAGCAGGGACCCGACAGGGGCCTTTTCCGAGCAGTACTTC; CDR3aa: CASRDPTGAFSEQYF
j_gene: TRBJ2-1; abundance: -; len: 15; v_gene: TRBV20-1; d_gene: -; CDR3nt: TGCAGTGCTAGACAATCCTTCGGACCTTACAATGAGCAGTTCTTC; CDR3aa: CSARQSFGPYNEQFF
j_gene: TRBJ2-3; abundance: once; len: 13; v_gene: TRBV27; d_gene: -; CDR3nt: TGTGCCAGCAGTTTTCTGAGCACAGATACGCAGTATTTT; CDR3aa: CASSFLSTDTQYF
j_gene: TRBJ1-2; abundance: -; len: 14; v_gene: TRBV30; d_gene: TRBD1; CDR3nt: TGTGCCTACTCCGGGACAGGGGGCCTCTATGGCTACACCTTC; CDR3aa: CAYSGTGGLYGYTF
j_gene: TRBJ1-4; abundance: -; len: 14; v_gene: TRBV13; d_gene: TRBD1; CDR3nt: TGTGCCAGCAGTCGACAGGGGGGGAATGAAAAACTGTTTTTT; CDR3aa: CASSRQGGNEKLFF
j_gene: TRBJ2-7; abundance: -; len: 16; v_gene: TRBV4-1; d_gene: -; CDR3nt: TGCGCCAGCAGCCAAGCTGAACAGGAGAGCTCCTACGAGCAGTACTTC; CDR3aa: CASSQAEQESSYEQYF
j_gene: TRBJ1-2; abundance: -; len: 15; v_gene: TRBV24-1; d_gene: TRBD1; CDR3nt: TGTGCCACCAGTGACCCGACAGGGGGCTACTATGGCTACACCTTC; CDR3aa: CATSDPTGGYYGYTF
j_gene: TRBJ2-1; abundance: -; len: 16; v_gene: TRBV4-1; d_gene: -; CDR3nt: TGCGCCAGCAGCCAAGGAGACGCGCCCGACTACAATGAGCAGTTCTTC; CDR3aa: CASSQGDAPDYNEQFF
j_gene: TRBJ2-7; abundance: -; len: 16; v_gene: TRBV29-1; d_gene: -; CDR3nt: TGCAGCGTTGAAGTTAATGGAGCTGACACTACCTACGAGCAGTACTTC; CDR3aa: CSVEVNGADTTYEQYF
j_gene: TRBJ2-1; abundance: -; len: 15; v_gene: TRBV25-1; d_gene: TRBD1; CDR3nt: TGTGCCTGCACCGGGACAGGGGAATGGAGCAATGAGCAGTTCTTC; CDR3aa: CACTGTGEWSNEQFF
j_gene: TRBJ2-2; abundance: -; len: 14; v_gene: TRBV9; d_gene: -; CDR3nt: TGTGCCAGCAGCGTAGTGTTCGGAACCGGGGAGCTGTTTTTT; CDR3aa: CASSVVFGTGELFF
j_gene: TRBJ2-7; abundance: -; len: 14; v_gene: TRBV28; d_gene: -; CDR3nt: TGTGCCAGCAGTGGGGAGGTAGGGGTCGGCGAGCAGTACTTC; CDR3aa: CASSGEVGVGEQYF
j_gene: TRBJ2-7; abundance: -; len: 15; v_gene: TRBV12-3/TRBV12-4; d_gene: TRBD2; CDR3nt: TGTGCCAGCAGTGCCGGGACTAGTTTTACGTGGGAGCAGTACTTC; CDR3aa: CASSAGTSFTWEQYF
j_gene: TRBJ2-2; abundance: -; len: 13; v_gene: TRBV9; d_gene: -; CDR3nt: TGTGCCAGCAGCCCAAGCGGCACCGGGGAGCTGTTTTTT; CDR3aa: CASSPSGTGELFF
j_gene: TRBJ2-3; abundance: -; len: 14; v_gene: TRBV15; d_gene: -; CDR3nt: TGTGCCACCAGCAGTTCCGGAGTTGGAGATACGCAGTATTTT; CDR3aa: CATSSSGVGDTQYF
j_gene: TRBJ2-2; abundance: few; len: 10; v_gene: TRBV30; d_gene: -; CDR3nt: TGTGCCTGGTATAACGGGGAGCTGTTTTTT; CDR3aa: CAWYNGELFF
j_gene: TRBJ2-7; abundance: -; len: 14; v_gene: TRBV9; d_gene: TRBD2; CDR3nt: TGTGCCAGCAGCCCCGGGGGGGAGTCCTACGAGCAGTACTTC; CDR3aa: CASSPGGESYEQYF
j_gene: TRBJ2-7; abundance: -; len: 14; v_gene: TRBV20-1; d_gene: TRBD2; CDR3nt: TGCAGTGCTAGGAAGGGACTAGCGGGTTACGAGCAGTACTTC; CDR3aa: CSARKGLAGYEQYF
j_gene: TRBJ2-5; abundance: -; len: 13; v_gene: TRBV3-1; d_gene: -; CDR3nt: TGTGCCAGCAGGCAAGCGCTCCAAGAGACCCAGTACTTC; CDR3aa: CASRQALQETQYF
j_gene: TRBJ2-1; abundance: -; len: 11; v_gene: TRBV29-1; d_gene: -; CDR3nt: TGCAGCGTTCCCAACGGCAATGAGCAGTTCTTC; CDR3aa: CSVPNGNEQFF
j_gene: TRBJ1-1; abundance: -; len: 13; v_gene: TRBV6-2/TRBV6-3; d_gene: TRBD1; CDR3nt: TGTGCCAGCAGTTACGCTGGACAGGTTGAAGCTTTCTTT; CDR3aa: CASSYAGQVEAFF